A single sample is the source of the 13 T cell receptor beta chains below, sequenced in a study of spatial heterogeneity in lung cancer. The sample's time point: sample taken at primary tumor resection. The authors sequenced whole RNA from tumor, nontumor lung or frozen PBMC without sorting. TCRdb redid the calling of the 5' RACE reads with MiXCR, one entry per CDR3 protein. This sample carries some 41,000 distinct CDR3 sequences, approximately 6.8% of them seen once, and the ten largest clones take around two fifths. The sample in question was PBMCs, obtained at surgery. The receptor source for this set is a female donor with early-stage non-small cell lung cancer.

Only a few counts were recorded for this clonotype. For the CDR3, the DNA is TGCAGTGCTAGATTACGGGGGTCCTTTCCCCCTGGAAACACCATATATTTT. Residues: CSARLRGSFPPGNTIYF. V is TRBV20-1 and J is TRBJ1-3; tentative D call: TRBD1 (5 bases). The CDR3 has 17 amino acids. Trimming removed 2 bases at V and 2 bases at J, with 19 bases between. Germline V lookup: CDR1 DFQATT, CDR2 SNEGSKA (reference sequence).

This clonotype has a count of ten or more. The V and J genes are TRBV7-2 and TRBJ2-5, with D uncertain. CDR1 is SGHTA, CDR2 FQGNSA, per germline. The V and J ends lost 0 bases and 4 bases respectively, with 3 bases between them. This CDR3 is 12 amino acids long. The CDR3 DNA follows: TGTGCCAGCAGCTTAGCGCGAGAGACCCAGTACTTC. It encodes CASSLARETQYF.

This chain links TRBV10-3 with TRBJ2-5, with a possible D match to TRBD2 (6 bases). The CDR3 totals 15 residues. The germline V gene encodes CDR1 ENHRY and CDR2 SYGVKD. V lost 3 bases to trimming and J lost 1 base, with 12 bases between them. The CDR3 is CAISEEGGVQETQYF. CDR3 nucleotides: TGTGCCATCAGTGAAGAAGGAGGGGTCCAAGAGACCCAGTACTTC.

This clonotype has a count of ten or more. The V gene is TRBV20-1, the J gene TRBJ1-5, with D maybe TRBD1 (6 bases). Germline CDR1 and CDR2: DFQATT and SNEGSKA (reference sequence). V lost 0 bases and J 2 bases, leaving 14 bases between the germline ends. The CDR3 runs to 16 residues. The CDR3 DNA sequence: TGCAGTGCTAGAGATCCGAAAGGGGGAGGCAATCAGCCCCAGCATTTT. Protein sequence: CSARDPKGGGNQPQHF.

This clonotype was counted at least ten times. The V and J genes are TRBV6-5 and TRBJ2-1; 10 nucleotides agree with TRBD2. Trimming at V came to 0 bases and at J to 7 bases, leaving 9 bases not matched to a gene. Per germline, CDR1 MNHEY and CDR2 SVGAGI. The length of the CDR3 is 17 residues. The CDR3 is CASSYSTWRAGGNEQFF. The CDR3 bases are TGTGCCAGCAGTTACTCGACTTGGCGAGCGGGGGGGAATGAGCAGTTCTTC.

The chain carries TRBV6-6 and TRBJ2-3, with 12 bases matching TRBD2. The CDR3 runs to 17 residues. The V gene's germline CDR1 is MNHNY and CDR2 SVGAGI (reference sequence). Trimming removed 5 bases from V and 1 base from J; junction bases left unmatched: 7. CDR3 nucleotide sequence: TGTGCCAGCAGTCCTAGACTAGCGGGGGACGGCACAGATACGCAGTATTTT. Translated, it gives CASSPRLAGDGTDTQYF.

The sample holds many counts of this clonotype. The CDR3 region is CASSLDLGLASGYTF. CDR3 in DNA: TGTGCCAGCAGCTTAGATCTGGGACTCGCGAGTGGCTACACCTTC. The chain carries TRBV11-2 and TRBJ1-2; D is possibly TRBD1 (5 bases). The CDR3 length is 15 residues. Trimming removed 0 bases at V and 7 bases at J, with 15 bases between. Germline V gene lookup returns CDR1 SGHAT and CDR2 FQNNGV.

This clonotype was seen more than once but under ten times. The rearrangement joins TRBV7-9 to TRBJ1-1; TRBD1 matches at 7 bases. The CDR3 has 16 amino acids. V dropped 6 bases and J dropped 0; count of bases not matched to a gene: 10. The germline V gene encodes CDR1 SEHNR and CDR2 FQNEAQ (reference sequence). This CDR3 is CASRKDRLGMNTEAFF. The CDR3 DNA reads TGTGCCAGCAGGAAGGACAGGCTAGGGATGAACACTGAAGCTTTCTTT.

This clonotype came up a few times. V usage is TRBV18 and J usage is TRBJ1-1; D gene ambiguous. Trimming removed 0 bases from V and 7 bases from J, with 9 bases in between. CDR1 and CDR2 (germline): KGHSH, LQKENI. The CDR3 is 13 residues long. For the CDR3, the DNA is TGTGCCAGCTCACCACCGCCAGAGGGTGAAGCTTTCTTT. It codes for CASSPPPEGEAFF.

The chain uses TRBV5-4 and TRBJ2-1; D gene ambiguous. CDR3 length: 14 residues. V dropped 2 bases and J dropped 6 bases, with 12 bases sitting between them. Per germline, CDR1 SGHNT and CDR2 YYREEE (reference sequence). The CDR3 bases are TGTGCCAGCAGCTTTAGAGACCCGACCAATGAGCAGTTCTTC. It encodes CASSFRDPTNEQFF.

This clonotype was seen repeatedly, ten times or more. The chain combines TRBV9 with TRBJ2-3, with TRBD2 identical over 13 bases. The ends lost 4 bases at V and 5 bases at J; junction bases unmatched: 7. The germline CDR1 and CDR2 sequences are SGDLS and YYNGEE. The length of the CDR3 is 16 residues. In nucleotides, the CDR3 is TGTGCCAGCAGCCTACTAGCGGGGGGGCGAGGAGATACGCAGTATTTT. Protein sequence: CASSLLAGGRGDTQYF.

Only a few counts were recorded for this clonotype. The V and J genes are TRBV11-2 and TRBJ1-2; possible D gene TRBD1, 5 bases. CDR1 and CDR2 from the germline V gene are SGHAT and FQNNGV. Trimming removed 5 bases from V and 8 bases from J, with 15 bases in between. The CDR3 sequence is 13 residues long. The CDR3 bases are TGTGCCAGCAGCCCGCGGACCCAGGGCGGCTACACCTTC. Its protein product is CASSPRTQGGYTF.

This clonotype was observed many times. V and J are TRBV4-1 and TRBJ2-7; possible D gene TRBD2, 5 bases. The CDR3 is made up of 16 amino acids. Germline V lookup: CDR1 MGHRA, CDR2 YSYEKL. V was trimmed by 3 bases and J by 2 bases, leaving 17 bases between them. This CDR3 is CASSQLNERAAYEQYF. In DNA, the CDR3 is TGCGCCAGCAGCCAGCTTAATGAGAGAGCGGCCTACGAGCAGTACTTC.